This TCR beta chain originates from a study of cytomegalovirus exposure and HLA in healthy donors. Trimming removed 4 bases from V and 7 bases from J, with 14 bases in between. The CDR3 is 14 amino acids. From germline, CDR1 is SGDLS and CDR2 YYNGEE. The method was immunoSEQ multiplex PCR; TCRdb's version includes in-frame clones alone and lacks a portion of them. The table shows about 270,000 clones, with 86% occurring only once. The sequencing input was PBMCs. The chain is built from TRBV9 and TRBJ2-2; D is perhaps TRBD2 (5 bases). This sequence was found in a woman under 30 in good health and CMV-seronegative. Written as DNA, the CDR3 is TGTGCCAGCAGCACACTAAACGGAGGCGGGGAGCTGTTTTTT. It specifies CASSTLNGGGELFF.